The rows below give T cell receptor beta chains drawn from one sample of a study of CD8 T cells in ankylosing spondylitis. TCRdb reprocessed the 5' RACE reads with MiXCR, giving one entry per CDR3 protein. Among 200,000 to 250,000 distinct CDR3 sequences listed, 10% to 13% were seen once. Sequenced material: blood, either unsorted or a sorted T cell fraction (not recorded which). Every receptor here comes from a male donor with ankylosing spondylitis or in good health (not recorded which). The CDR3 runs from the conserved cysteine through the conserved F or W. A D gene is named only where the DNA matches it firmly. Clone size is not always given. Where it is, it says once, few, many or a class for expanded clones.

TRBD1	TRBV6-5	TRBJ2-5	few	CASSYSRTGVETQYF	TGTGCCAGCAGTTACTCGAGGACAGGGGTGGAGACCCAGTACTTC
TRBD1	TRBV5-1	TRBJ2-2	few	CASSLAPGTGGPGELFF	TGCGCCAGCAGCTTGGCCCCCGGGACAGGGGGCCCCGGGGAGCTGTTTTTT
.	TRBV12-3/TRBV12-4	TRBJ1-5	many	CASSLAQGTLGQPQHF	TGTGCCAGCAGTTTAGCGCAGGGGACCTTAGGTCAGCCCCAGCATTTT
TRBD1	TRBV6-6	TRBJ2-1	.	CASRRQGLNEQFF	TGTGCCAGCCGGAGACAGGGGTTGAATGAGCAGTTCTTC
TRBD1	TRBV19	TRBJ1-1	.	CASEGANTEAFF	TGTGCCAGTGAGGGGGCGAATACTGAAGCTTTCTTT
TRBD1	TRBV5-1	TRBJ2-4	few	CASSATTGGSGIQYF	TGCGCCAGCAGCGCAACCACAGGGGGCTCTGGCATTCAGTACTTC
TRBD1	TRBV28	TRBJ2-5	many	CALSSPGQGKETQYF	TGTGCCCTCTCTTCCCCGGGACAGGGAAAAGAGACCCAGTACTTC
TRBD2	TRBV20-1	TRBJ2-5	many	CSASRLAEYQETQYF	TGCAGTGCTTCACGACTAGCGGAGTACCAAGAGACCCAGTACTTC
.	TRBV20-1	TRBJ2-1	.	CSAKGGLAGQSYNEQFF	TGCAGTGCGAAAGGGGGCCTAGCGGGTCAAAGCTACAATGAGCAGTTCTTC
.	TRBV12-3/TRBV12-4	TRBJ2-7	many	CASGWGVSYEQYF	TGTGCCAGTGGGTGGGGGGTATCCTACGAGCAGTACTTC
.	TRBV20-1	TRBJ2-3	many	CSANNDRNTDTQYF	TGCAGTGCCAATAATGACAGAAACACAGATACGCAGTATTTT
.	TRBV5-4	TRBJ2-7	.	CASSSGLLPYEQYF	TGTGCCAGCAGCTCCGGGCTCCTGCCCTACGAGCAGTACTTC
TRBD1	TRBV5-5	TRBJ1-2	many	CASSWDRGNYGYTF	TGTGCCAGCAGCTGGGACAGGGGAAACTATGGCTACACCTTC
TRBD2	TRBV27	TRBJ2-3	.	CASSPGSSGGAPDTQYF	TGTGCCAGCAGTCCCGGAAGTAGCGGGGGGGCGCCAGATACGCAGTATTTT
.	TRBV20-1	TRBJ2-1	.	CSARGGGLTNEQFF	TGCAGTGCTAGAGGGGGGGGCCTTACCAATGAGCAGTTCTTC
TRBD2	TRBV29-1	TRBJ2-7	.	CSVVAGGVAGPYEQYF	TGCAGCGTTGTTGCGGGGGGTGTCGCGGGGCCCTACGAGCAGTACTTC
TRBD1	TRBV29-1	TRBJ2-7	.	CSVRTGDAEQYF	TGCAGCGTGCGGACAGGGGATGCGGAGCAGTACTTC
TRBD1	TRBV6-5	TRBJ1-6	many	CASSHRGPGNSPLHF	TGTGCCAGCAGTCACAGGGGGCCGGGTAATTCACCCCTCCACTTT
.	TRBV5-1	TRBJ2-7	many	CASIPGTESSYEQYF	TGCGCCAGCATCCCCGGGACGGAAAGCTCCTACGAGCAGTACTTC
.	TRBV20-1	TRBJ1-1	many	CSARARGPATEAFF	TGCAGTGCTAGAGCCAGGGGACCGGCCACTGAAGCTTTCTTT
.	TRBV5-1	TRBJ1-1	many	CASSLGGTRGYTEAFF	TGCGCCAGCAGCTTGGGGGGGACCAGGGGCTACACTGAAGCTTTCTTT
TRBD2	TRBV5-1	TRBJ2-3	few	CASAPGTSRDTQYF	TGCGCCAGCGCCCCCGGGACTAGCAGAGATACGCAGTATTTT
TRBD2	TRBV9	TRBJ2-1	many	CASSVGTSGYNEQFF	TGTGCCAGCAGCGTAGGGACTAGCGGGTACAATGAGCAGTTCTTC
.	TRBV28	TRBJ2-7	.	CASSLGGPRGLYEQYF	TGTGCCAGCAGCCTAGGGGGGCCGCGCGGGCTCTACGAGCAGTACTTC
.	TRBV29-1	TRBJ2-2	many	CSVERVRGTGELFF	TGCAGCGTTGAGCGCGTCCGGGGCACCGGGGAGCTGTTTTTT
.	TRBV7-9	TRBJ1-1	.	CASSQPKQGVYTEAFF	TGTGCCAGCAGCCAACCCAAACAGGGTGTATACACTGAAGCTTTCTTT
.	TRBV5-1	TRBJ1-2	many	CASSLRDDYGYTF	TGCGCCAGCAGCTTGCGGGACGACTATGGCTACACCTTC
.	TRBV7-9	TRBJ2-3	many	CASSLEGSSSTDTQYF	TGTGCCAGCAGCTTAGAAGGCAGTTCTAGCACAGATACGCAGTATTTT
.	TRBV12-3/TRBV12-4	TRBJ2-3	many	CASRMEGGTDTQYF	TGTGCCAGCAGGATGGAAGGAGGCACAGATACGCAGTATTTT
TRBD1	TRBV3-1	TRBJ1-5	.	CTSSFRAGTGTSSNQPQHF	TGTACCAGCAGTTTTAGGGCCGGGACAGGCACCTCTAGCAATCAGCCCCAGCATTTT
.	TRBV7-9	TRBJ2-4	few	CASSLGVNIQYF	TGTGCCAGCAGCTTGGGAGTAAACATTCAGTACTTC
.	TRBV20-1	TRBJ2-3	.	CSALNTDTQYF	TGCAGTGCTTTGAACACAGATACGCAGTATTTT
.	TRBV5-1	TRBJ1-2	many	CASSKGHDGYGYTF	TGCGCCAGCAGCAAGGGACATGATGGATATGGCTACACCTTC
.	TRBV5-1	TRBJ2-6	many	CASSQGGSGANVLTF	TGCGCCAGCAGCCAGGGCGGCTCTGGGGCCAACGTCCTGACTTTC
.	TRBV9	TRBJ1-2	many	CASSPDRRYGYTF	TGTGCCAGCAGCCCAGACCGACGCTATGGCTACACCTTC
.	TRBV12-3/TRBV12-4	TRBJ1-5	many	CASSLNREKPQHF	TGTGCCAGCAGTTTAAACAGGGAGAAGCCCCAGCATTTT
.	TRBV29-1	TRBJ2-6	.	CSVSTGASSGANVLTF	TGCAGCGTGTCAACCGGGGCAAGCAGTGGGGCCAACGTCCTGACTTTC
TRBD1	TRBV5-1	TRBJ2-5	many	CASSSTGEKETQYF	TGCGCCAGCAGCTCGACAGGGGAGAAAGAGACCCAGTACTTC
TRBD1	TRBV5-1	TRBJ2-3	many	CASSGRTGDTDTQYF	TGCGCCAGCAGCGGAAGGACAGGCGACACAGATACGCAGTATTTT
.	TRBV6-6	TRBJ1-5	many	CASSLADEPQHF	TGTGCCAGCAGCCTCGCGGATGAGCCCCAGCATTTT
.	TRBV5-1	TRBJ2-1	.	CASSLVGQKTFNEQFF	TGCGCCAGCAGCTTGGTCGGACAGAAGACCTTCAATGAGCAGTTCTTC
.	TRBV28	TRBJ1-6	many	CASSLVPDSPLHF	TGTGCCAGCAGTTTAGTCCCAGATTCACCCCTCCACTTT
.	TRBV7-9	TRBJ2-3	many	CASSSTDSRGDTQYF	TGTGCCAGCAGCTCGACGGACAGCCGCGGGGATACGCAGTATTTT
.	TRBV25-1	TRBJ2-2	.	CASSVPESTGELFF	TGTGCCAGCAGTGTGCCGGAATCGACCGGGGAGCTGTTTTTT
.	TRBV11-2	TRBJ1-5	many	CASSTEQPQHF	TGTGCCAGCAGCACCGAGCAGCCCCAGCATTTT
.	TRBV20-1	TRBJ1-6	.	CSARDLRSVRSNSPLHF	TGCAGTGCTAGAGATCTGAGGAGCGTCAGGAGTAATTCACCCCTCCACTTT
.	TRBV7-2	TRBJ2-1	many	CASSSEGGYNEQFF	TGTGCCAGCAGCTCCGAAGGTGGCTACAATGAGCAGTTCTTC
.	TRBV29-1	TRBJ1-3	many	CSVYSGNTIYF	TGCAGCGTTTACTCTGGAAACACCATATATTTT
.	TRBV6-5	TRBJ2-7	many	CASSYQDRNYEQYF	TGTGCCAGCAGCTATCAGGACCGAAACTACGAGCAGTACTTC
.	TRBV11-2	TRBJ1-1	many	CASSFDITNTEAFF	TGTGCCAGCAGCTTCGACATAACTAACACTGAAGCTTTCTTT
.	TRBV30	TRBJ2-1	few	CAWSVVGQGFGEQFF	TGTGCCTGGAGTGTAGTGGGGCAGGGTTTCGGTGAGCAGTTCTTC
.	TRBV7-2	TRBJ2-7	many	CASSLGTREQYF	TGTGCCAGCAGCTTAGGGACCCGCGAGCAGTACTTC
.	TRBV2	TRBJ2-3	many	CASIAGRFTDTQYF	TGTGCCAGCATCGCCGGCCGATTCACAGATACGCAGTATTTT
.	TRBV24-1	TRBJ1-1	many	CATSDSGREAFF	TGTGCCACCAGTGATTCCGGACGGGAAGCTTTCTTT
TRBD1	TRBV9	TRBJ1-2	few	CASSDKASRDRGHGGYTF	TGTGCCAGCAGCGACAAAGCATCCCGGGACAGGGGCCATGGTGGCTACACCTTC
.	TRBV12-3/TRBV12-4	TRBJ1-2	.	CASSWDREGYTF	TGTGCCAGCAGTTGGGACCGGGAGGGCTACACCTTC